This T cell receptor beta chain comes out of a study of T-cell memory formation after mild COVID-19. Study-level findings and limits: Clones that got smaller from day 15 to 85 had even CD4/CD8, while clones growing later tipped toward CD4+.

One entry per CDR3 protein results from TCRdb running MiXCR on the 5' RACE reads. Among roughly 86,000 distinct CDR3 sequences listed, over 13% were seen once. On this clonotype: Antigen unknown.

This CDR3 contains 11 residues. From germline, CDR1 is SGHKS and CDR2 YYEKEE (reference sequence). V was shortened by 3 bases and J by 7 bases, with 8 bases between the two germline ends. The sequence was obtained from a man between 18 and 35 years old who had mild COVID-19 (a few samples of this study predate the infection). Cell type and time point are not known. Material for sequencing was PBMCs or a T cell subset sorted from them (not recorded which). The V gene is TRBV5-5, the J gene TRBJ2-7; D possibly corresponds to TRBD2 (5 bases). The CDR3 sequence is CASSSRGEQYV. As DNA, the CDR3 is TGTGCCAGCAGCTCGCGAGGGGAGCAGTACGTC.